These T cell receptor beta chains were read from a single sample in a study of blood T cell repertoires in COVID-19. Profiling relied on immunoSEQ multiplex PCR, and the TCRdb table lists in-frame clones only, not all of them. The sample lists tens of thousands of clones; over 65% were seen once. The material sequenced was peripheral blood. The receptors derive from a woman in her fifties or sixties with acute or convalescent COVID-19. Each CDR3 is given with its conserved first and last residue. A D gene is named only where the DNA matches it firmly. Clone size is shown for a subset of rows, as once, few, many or a class of expanded clone.

>NA|TRBV7-9|TRBJ2-1|TRBD2
CASSFSKGGNEQFF
TGTGCCAGCAGCTTTTCTAAGGGAGGGAATGAGCAGTTCTTC
>few|TRBV5-1|TRBJ2-1|TRBD1
CASKGQGFNEQFF
TGCGCCAGCAAGGGACAGGGGTTTAATGAGCAGTTCTTC
>NA|TRBV7-2|TRBJ2-5|NA
CASSSTRSQETQYF
TGTGCCAGCAGCTCTACTAGATCCCAAGAGACCCAGTACTTC
>NA|TRBV19|TRBJ2-3|TRBD2
CASSSILAGGPYTQYF
TGTGCCAGTAGTTCAATACTAGCGGGAGGCCCATATACGCAGTATTTT
>NA|TRBV18|TRBJ2-7|TRBD2
CASSTSGTSGSYEQYF
TGTGCCAGCTCAACTTCCGGGACTAGCGGGAGCTACGAGCAGTACTTC
>NA|TRBV19|TRBJ1-5|NA
CASSTARADQPQHF
TGTGCTAGTAGTACGGCCAGGGCTGATCAGCCCCAGCATTTT
>NA|TRBV19|TRBJ1-2|TRBD1
CASMSLLGTVGGYTF
TGTGCCAGTATGTCGTTATTGGGGACAGTCGGCGGCTACACCTTC
>few|TRBV11-2|TRBJ2-7|TRBD1
CASSPTGSYEQYF
TGTGCCAGCAGCCCGACAGGGTCCTACGAGCAGTACTTC
>NA|TRBV5-1|TRBJ1-1|TRBD1
CASSFQGDPNTEAFF
TGCGCCAGCAGCTTCCAGGGGGATCCGAACACTGAAGCTTTCTTT
>NA|TRBV4-1|TRBJ1-4|NA
CASSQPGTRGWEKLFF
TGCGCCAGCAGCCAACCGGGGACACGGGGTTGGGAAAAACTGTTTTTT
>NA|TRBV27|TRBJ1-1|NA
CASSLRGRAMNTEAFF
TGTGCCAGCAGTTTGCGAGGAAGAGCTATGAACACTGAAGCTTTCTTT
>NA|TRBV9|TRBJ1-3|NA
CASSVGGTGSHTIYF
TGTGCCAGCAGCGTAGGCGGGACGGGCTCGCACACCATATATTTT
>NA|TRBV28|TRBJ1-1|NA
CASSPPGGQNTEAFF
TGTGCCAGCAGTCCCCCCGGCGGGCAGAACACTGAAGCTTTCTTT
>NA|TRBV7-2|TRBJ1-1|NA
CASSPAVGMNTEAFF
TGTGCCAGCAGCCCTGCGGTAGGTATGAACACTGAAGCTTTCTTT
>NA|TRBV20-1|TRBJ2-7|NA
CSASLRGFYEQYF
TGCAGTGCTAGTCTTCGGGGGTTCTACGAGCAGTACTTC
>NA|TRBV6-2/TRBV6-3|TRBJ1-1|NA
CASSPRDNMNTEAFF
TGTGCCAGCAGTCCCCGGGACAACATGAACACTGAAGCTTTCTTT
>NA|TRBV9|TRBJ2-6|TRBD1
CASSVGQGPPGANVLTF
TGTGCCAGCAGCGTCGGACAGGGGCCACCCGGGGCCAACGTCCTGACTTTC
>NA|TRBV2|TRBJ2-1|NA
CASSEDGGGGYNEQFF
TGTGCCAGCAGCGAGGATGGGGGAGGGGGCTACAATGAGCAGTTCTTC
>once|TRBV4-1|TRBJ1-5|NA
CASSQGATGNNQPQHF
TGCGCCAGCAGCCAAGGGGCCACAGGGAACAATCAGCCCCAGCATTTT
>NA|TRBV19|TRBJ1-5|NA
CASSIDPTEYSNQPQHF
TGTGCCAGTAGTATAGATCCGACAGAGTATAGCAATCAGCCCCAGCATTTT
>NA|TRBV27|TRBJ1-1|TRBD1
CASSSGQGAFFRPSLF
TGTGCCAGCAGTTCCGGACAGGGGGCTTTTTTTCGTCCGTCTCTCTTT
>NA|TRBV7-9|TRBJ1-1|NA
CASSLTGIRTGEAFF
TGTGCCAGCAGCTTAACCGGAATCCGTACAGGTGAAGCTTTCTTT
>NA|TRBV5-1|TRBJ1-1|TRBD1
CASSVRQGNTEAFF
TGCGCCAGCAGCGTCCGACAGGGAAACACTGAAGCTTTCTTT
>NA|TRBV5-1|TRBJ1-5|NA
CASSLGQGRPQHF
TGCGCCAGCAGCTTGGGGCAGGGTCGGCCCCAGCATTTT
>NA|TRBV9|TRBJ1-1|NA
CASSVGPHTEAFF
TGTGCCAGCAGCGTAGGGCCGCACACTGAAGCTTTCTTT
>NA|TRBV7-3|TRBJ1-1|NA
CASSSGVGTEAFF
TGTGCCAGCAGCTCAGGTGTGGGCACTGAAGCTTTCTTT
>NA|TRBV27|TRBJ2-7|NA
CASSLIGNRYTPYEQYF
TGTGCCAGCAGTTTAATTGGGAACAGGTACACTCCTTACGAGCAGTACTTC
>NA|TRBV7-9|TRBJ2-1|TRBD2
CASSLKGSGGRARGEQFF
TGTGCCAGCAGCTTAAAAGGAAGCGGCGGGAGGGCCCGGGGGGAGCAGTTCTTC
>NA|TRBV12-5|TRBJ2-5|TRBD2
CASGLVLAGGRETQYF
TGTGCTAGTGGTTTGGTACTAGCGGGGGGGCGGGAGACCCAGTACTTC
>few|TRBV7-2|TRBJ2-7|TRBD2
CASSLRGLAVADEQYF
TGTGCCAGCAGCCTAAGGGGACTAGCGGTCGCCGACGAGCAGTACTTC
>NA|TRBV7-8|TRBJ1-1|TRBD1
CASRAGTGSHYTEAFF
TGTGCCAGCAGAGCCGGGACAGGGTCTCATTACACTGAAGCTTTCTTT
>NA|TRBV18|TRBJ1-1|TRBD1
CASSSQGVAEAFF
TGTGCCAGCTCTTCCCAGGGGGTCGCTGAAGCTTTCTTT
>NA|TRBV7-2|TRBJ1-5|TRBD1
CASSMRTGGFQPQHF
TGTGCCAGCAGCATGAGGACAGGGGGCTTTCAGCCCCAGCATTTT
>NA|TRBV12-3/TRBV12-4|TRBJ1-4|NA
CASSATPGHRIF
TGTGCCAGCAGCGCCACCCCGGGACATAGGATTTTT
>NA|TRBV2|TRBJ2-5|TRBD1
CASSQDRVETQYF
TGTGCCAGCAGTCAGGACAGGGTAGAGACCCAGTACTTC
>NA|TRBV4-2|TRBJ1-6|NA
CASSQGQTDSPLHF
TGTGCCAGCAGCCAGGGACAAACGGATTCACCCCTCCACTTT
>NA|TRBV3-1/TRBV3-2|TRBJ2-1|TRBD2
CASSQTSGNEQFF
TGTGCCAGCAGCCAAACTAGCGGTAATGAGCAGTTCTTC
>NA|TRBV30|TRBJ2-7|NA
CAWSAPLGEQYF
TGTGCCTGGAGTGCCCCACTAGGGGAGCAGTACTTC
>NA|TRBV18|TRBJ2-2|NA
CASSPRREGARTGELFF
TGTGCCAGCTCACCACGCCGGGAGGGGGCTAGGACCGGGGAGCTGTTTTTT
>NA|TRBV10-3|TRBJ2-5|NA
CAISATTRRYETQYF
TGTGCCATCAGTGCGACAACTAGAAGATACGAGACCCAGTACTTC
>NA|TRBV3-1/TRBV3-2|TRBJ1-3|NA
CASSQEGYTIYF
TGTGCCAGCAGCCAAGAGGGCTACACCATATATTTT
>NA|TRBV15|TRBJ2-2|NA
CATSRGQYTGELFF
TGTGCCACCAGCAGAGGTCAATACACCGGGGAGCTGTTTTTT
>once|TRBV28|TRBJ1-2|NA
CASSLGQLNYGYTF
TGTGCCAGCAGTCTCGGACAACTTAACTATGGCTACACCTTC
>few|TRBV9|TRBJ1-5|NA
CASSVGGGPNQPQHF
TGTGCCAGCAGCGTAGGTGGAGGGCCCAATCAGCCCCAGCATTTT
>NA|TRBV5-1|TRBJ1-2|NA
CASSLQDNYGYTF
TGCGCCAGCAGCTTACAGGATAACTATGGCTACACCTTC
>NA|TRBV6-5|TRBJ1-1|NA
CASTQALLGTEAFF
TGTGCCAGCACCCAGGCCCTTTTGGGCACTGAAGCTTTCTTT
>NA|TRBV9|TRBJ1-2|NA
CASSVDGQGVYGYTF
TGTGCCAGCAGCGTAGACGGGCAGGGTGTCTATGGCTACACCTTC
>NA|TRBV14|TRBJ2-3|NA
CASSQDEASTDTQYF
TGTGCCAGCAGCCAAGATGAAGCGAGTACAGATACGCAGTATTTT
>NA|TRBV9|TRBJ2-1|TRBD2
CASSVAWTSGNEQFF
TGTGCCAGCAGCGTAGCTTGGACTAGTGGCAATGAGCAGTTCTTC
>NA|TRBV18|TRBJ2-7|TRBD1
CASSPPMGQGRDEQYF
TGTGCCAGCTCACCACCGATGGGACAGGGTCGGGACGAGCAGTACTTC
>NA|TRBV5-6|TRBJ1-5|NA
CASSIGTHNQPQHF
TGTGCCAGCAGCATCGGGACACACAATCAGCCCCAGCATTTT
>NA|TRBV9|TRBJ2-1|NA
CASSSRGSGSYNEQFF
TGTGCCAGCAGCTCCCGGGGAAGCGGCTCCTACAATGAGCAGTTCTTC
>few|TRBV7-3|TRBJ1-1|NA
CASSPGEGTEAFF
TGTGCCAGCAGCCCAGGGGAAGGCACTGAAGCTTTCTTT
>NA|TRBV5-1|TRBJ1-2|NA
CASSRGQGFDYGYTF
TGCGCCAGCAGCCGAGGCCAGGGTTTCGACTATGGCTACACCTTC
>NA|TRBV5-6|TRBJ2-7|TRBD1
CASSLAGQPYEQYF
TGTGCCAGCAGCTTGGCGGGACAGCCCTACGAGCAGTACTTC